These T cell receptor beta chains were read from a single sample in a study of neurological immune-mediated disorders. MiXCR, run by TCRdb on the 5' RACE reads, gives a single entry per CDR3 protein. Of about 80,000 distinct CDR3 sequences detected, about 9.7% appear once; the ten largest clones hold 1.5% to 2%. The sequencing input was PBMCs. Every receptor here comes from a man aged 50 to 60 in good health. The conserved cysteine and the conserved F or W are not part of the CDR3 here. Fields, in order: V gene, J gene, clone size, CDR3 protein. Clone size appears in some rows only: once, few, many, or a class for an expanded clone.

v_gene: TRBV12-3/TRBV12-4; j_gene: TRBJ1-3; abundance: many; CDR3aa: ASSLGLMGPDTIY
v_gene: TRBV7-2; j_gene: TRBJ2-7; abundance: many; CDR3aa: ASSRGGSKGEQY
v_gene: TRBV2; j_gene: TRBJ2-6; abundance: many; CDR3aa: ASIWGPGANVLT
v_gene: TRBV7-2; j_gene: TRBJ2-1; abundance: -; CDR3aa: ASSVRDPGVNEQF
v_gene: TRBV12-3/TRBV12-4; j_gene: TRBJ1-5; abundance: many; CDR3aa: ASTRGQRVNQPQH
v_gene: TRBV5-1; j_gene: TRBJ1-6; abundance: many; CDR3aa: ASSVRRDLNSPLH
v_gene: TRBV7-2; j_gene: TRBJ1-2; abundance: many; CDR3aa: ASSPTDRTYGYT
v_gene: TRBV6-5; j_gene: TRBJ2-1; abundance: many; CDR3aa: ASSYSAPRIYNEQF
v_gene: TRBV6-7; j_gene: TRBJ1-5; abundance: many; CDR3aa: ASIIQGGSNQPQH
v_gene: TRBV6-6; j_gene: TRBJ1-1; abundance: many; CDR3aa: ASIPGQGNTEAF
v_gene: TRBV7-6; j_gene: TRBJ2-1; abundance: many; CDR3aa: ASSLAPGTITNEQF
v_gene: TRBV5-1; j_gene: TRBJ2-7; abundance: many; CDR3aa: ASSFLGTSGSSYEQY
v_gene: TRBV12-3/TRBV12-4; j_gene: TRBJ2-3; abundance: many; CDR3aa: ASSLRQTRWEF
v_gene: TRBV20-1; j_gene: TRBJ2-3; abundance: many; CDR3aa: SAEHPGLAGVGTDTQY
v_gene: TRBV5-1; j_gene: TRBJ2-7; abundance: many; CDR3aa: ASSLGGQGSEQY
v_gene: TRBV6-2/TRBV6-3; j_gene: TRBJ1-5; abundance: many; CDR3aa: ARFTSGTGVQPQH
v_gene: TRBV6-2/TRBV6-3; j_gene: TRBJ2-3; abundance: many; CDR3aa: ASSYSGTRPDTQY
v_gene: TRBV5-1; j_gene: TRBJ2-7; abundance: many; CDR3aa: ASSLTGTGGYEQY
v_gene: TRBV5-1; j_gene: TRBJ2-6; abundance: many; CDR3aa: ASSKTGFSGANVLT
v_gene: TRBV7-9; j_gene: TRBJ1-4; abundance: many; CDR3aa: AGNRENNEKLF
v_gene: TRBV11-2; j_gene: TRBJ2-5; abundance: -; CDR3aa: ASSLPPLGRAASHETQY
v_gene: TRBV10-3; j_gene: TRBJ2-7; abundance: many; CDR3aa: AIGAGGTSYEQY
v_gene: TRBV3-1; j_gene: TRBJ1-2; abundance: many; CDR3aa: ASSQDWRDRGYT
v_gene: TRBV28; j_gene: TRBJ1-5; abundance: many; CDR3aa: ASGSGDQPQH
v_gene: TRBV20-1; j_gene: TRBJ2-7; abundance: few; CDR3aa: SANRLAGPYEQY
v_gene: TRBV5-1; j_gene: TRBJ1-1; abundance: many; CDR3aa: ASSWRTGEGTEAF
v_gene: TRBV10-3; j_gene: TRBJ2-5; abundance: many; CDR3aa: AIRQGTEETQY
v_gene: TRBV7-9; j_gene: TRBJ2-5; abundance: -; CDR3aa: ASRPGGGRETQY
v_gene: TRBV21-1; j_gene: TRBJ2-5; abundance: few; CDR3aa: ASSRGGGPSTTYQETQY
v_gene: TRBV6-5; j_gene: TRBJ2-7; abundance: -; CDR3aa: AVRDRGYEQY
v_gene: TRBV15; j_gene: TRBJ2-1; abundance: many; CDR3aa: ATSSGLAGGNEQF